Included here is one TCR beta chain sequence, with context. Antigen specificity is unknown. PBMC-derived CD4+ and CD8+ T cells were sorted. These data originate in a study of CD8+ T cells in alopecia areata. Study-wide results and limits: With patients, TCR sharing proved less clear than in mice, a difference possibly related to HLA.

Extracted RNA was reverse transcribed, and the resulting cDNA served as sequencing template. Only in-frame clones appear in the TCRdb table, and some are missing; sequencing was by immunoSEQ multiplex PCR. The table shows 90,000 to 130,000 clones, with 59% occurring only once. Germline lookup yields CDR1 MDHEN and CDR2 SYDVKM. The CDR3 length is 14 residues. Between the trimmed V and J ends, which lost 3 bases and 2 bases, there was a span of 10 bases. Sequencing was done on a sample of CD8+ T cells sorted from blood. This sequence was found in a human donor in good health. This rearrangement joins TRBV28 to TRBJ2-5; D is unclear. CDR3 in DNA: TGTGCCAGCAGTTTGAGGTTTTTTCAAGAGACCCAGTACTTC. It is translated as CASSLRFFQETQYF.